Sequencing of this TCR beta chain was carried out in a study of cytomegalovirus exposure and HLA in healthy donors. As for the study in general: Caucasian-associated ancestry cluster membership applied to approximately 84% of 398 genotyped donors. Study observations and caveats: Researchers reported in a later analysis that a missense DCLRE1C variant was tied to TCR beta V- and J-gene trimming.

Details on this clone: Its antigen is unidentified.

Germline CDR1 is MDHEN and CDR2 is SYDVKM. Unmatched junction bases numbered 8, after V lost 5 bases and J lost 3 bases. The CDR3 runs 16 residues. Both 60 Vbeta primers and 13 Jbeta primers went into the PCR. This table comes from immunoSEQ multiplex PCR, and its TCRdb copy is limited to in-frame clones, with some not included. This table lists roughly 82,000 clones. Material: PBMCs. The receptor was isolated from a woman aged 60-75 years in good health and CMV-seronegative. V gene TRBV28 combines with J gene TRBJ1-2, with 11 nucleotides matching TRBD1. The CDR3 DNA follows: TGTGCCAGCAGTACGGACAGGGGGCCTTTTTACTATGGCTACACCTTC. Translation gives CASSTDRGPFYYGYTF.